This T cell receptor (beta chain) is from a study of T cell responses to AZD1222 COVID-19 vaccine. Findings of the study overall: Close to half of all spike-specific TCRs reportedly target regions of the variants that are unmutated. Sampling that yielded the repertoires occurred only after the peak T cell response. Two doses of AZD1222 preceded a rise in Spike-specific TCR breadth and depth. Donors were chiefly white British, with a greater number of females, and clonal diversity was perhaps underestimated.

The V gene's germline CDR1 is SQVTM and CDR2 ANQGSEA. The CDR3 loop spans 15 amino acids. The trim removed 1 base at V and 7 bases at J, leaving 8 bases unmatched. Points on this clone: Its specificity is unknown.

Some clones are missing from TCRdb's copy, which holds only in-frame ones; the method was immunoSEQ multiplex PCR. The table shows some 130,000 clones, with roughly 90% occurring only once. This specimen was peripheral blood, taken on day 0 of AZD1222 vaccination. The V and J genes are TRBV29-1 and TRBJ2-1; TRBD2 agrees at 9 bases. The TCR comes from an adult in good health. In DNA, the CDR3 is TGCAGCGTTGAAGGCGGGAGGGCCAAGTCGAATGAGCAGTTCTTC. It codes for CSVEGGRAKSNEQFF.